Below, 6 T cell receptor beta chains from the same sample are listed, as sequenced in a study of patients and donors after allogeneic stem cell transplantation. TCRdb recomputed calls from the RT-PCR reads with MiXCR, one row per CDR3 protein. The sample contains about 960,000 distinct CDR3 sequences, approximately 19% of which appear only once. The specimen sequenced was blood, either unsorted or a sorted T cell fraction (not recorded which). Every receptor here comes from a human donor who was either an allogeneic HSCT recipient or a stem cell or donor lymphocyte infusion donor (not recorded which). It is not recorded whose cells these are; they may come from a transplant donor.

V and J are TRBV6-6 and TRBJ2-3, with D possibly matching TRBD2 (5 bases). This CDR3 contains 10 residues. Germline CDR1 and CDR2: MNHNY and SVGAGI (reference sequence). V was clipped by 6 bases and J by 9 bases, with 7 bases between them. CDR3 sequence (DNA): TGTGCCAGCAGAGAGGGAACGCAGTATTTT. Translating gives CASREGTQYF.

This clonotype was seen only a few times. The CDR3 sequence is CASSTDQKWAGDTQYF. CDR3 in DNA: TGTGCCAGCAGCACCGACCAAAAATGGGCGGGAGATACGCAGTATTTT. V is TRBV9 and J is TRBJ2-3; D is perhaps TRBD2 (5 bases). The CDR3 loop spans 16 amino acids. Germline-derived CDR1 and CDR2 are SGDLS and YYNGEE. V lost 4 bases, J lost 5 bases, and 20 bases lay in between.

The table lists this clonotype with a few counts. The V gene is TRBV10-3, the J gene TRBJ1-1, with D uncertain. Germline V gives CDR1 ENHRY, CDR2 SYGVKD. The CDR3 runs to 12 residues. The V end was cut by 2 bases, the J end by 8 bases, with 9 bases between. CDR3 coding DNA: TGTGCCATCAGTGAGATGGGGAGAGAAGCTTTCTTT. Encoded protein: CAISEMGREAFF.

This clonotype was counted a few times. CDR3 in amino acids: CSARDPRGGFNEQFF. Here the CDR3 DNA reads TGCAGTGCTAGAGATCCCCGGGGGGGCTTCAATGAGCAGTTCTTC. The rearrangement joins TRBV20-1 to TRBJ2-1; 8 bases align to TRBD2. The CDR3 has 15 amino acids. V dropped 0 bases and J dropped 6; count of bases not matched to a gene: 7. Germline V gene data show CDR1 as DFQATT and CDR2 as SNEGSKA (reference sequence).

This chain links TRBV3-1 with TRBJ2-7; no clear D. Germline V CDR1 and CDR2: LGHDT, YNNKEL (reference sequence). Trimming pared 0 bases from V and 3 bases from J, leaving 18 bases between. CDR3 length equals 17 residues. The CDR3 sequence is CASSQEDQWAEIYEQYF. CDR3 DNA sequence: TGTGCCAGCAGCCAAGAAGACCAGTGGGCGGAGATCTACGAGCAGTACTTC.

This clonotype was picked up a small number of times. The chain joins TRBV20-1 to TRBJ1-2, with 7 bases aligning to TRBD1. The CDR3 spans 13 residues. From germline, CDR1 is DFQATT and CDR2 SNEGSKA (reference sequence). Trimming removed 4 bases from V and 2 bases from J; junction bases left unmatched: 4. CDR3 sequence: CSANSGQNYGYTF. The CDR3 DNA reads TGCAGTGCTAATTCGGGACAGAACTATGGCTACACCTTC.